Each of the 26 T cell receptor beta chains below was sequenced from the same sample in a study of blood T cell repertoires in COVID-19. The repertoire was sequenced with immunoSEQ multiplex PCR; TCRdb's copy has only in-frame clones and lacks some. The table lists around 330,000 clones, 75% to 90% of them singletons. The sequencing input was PBMCs or T cells enriched from blood (not recorded which). These TCRs come from a man aged 60-69 years who had recovered from COVID-19.

This chain connects TRBV5-1 to TRBJ1-1; 7 bases map to TRBD1. With V trimmed by 2 bases and J by 2 bases, 6 bases remained unmatched. This CDR3 has 15 amino acids. Germline CDR1 is SGHRS and CDR2 is YFSETQ. CDR3 protein: CASSFGPGGNTEAFF. CDR3 coding DNA: TGCGCCAGCAGCTTTGGGCCAGGGGGTAACACTGAAGCTTTCTTT.

The genes are TRBV28 and TRBJ2-7; D is ambiguous. The V end lost 5 bases, the J end lost 3 bases, and 17 bases lay between the germline ends. Germline loops: CDR1 MDHEN, CDR2 SYDVKM. The length of the CDR3 is 15 residues. CDR3 coding DNA: TGTGCCAGCAGTGCGACACACGCCGTTCGCTACGAGCAGTACTTC. Amino acids: CASSATHAVRYEQYF. The full variable domain, with the rest looked up from reference TRBV28 and TRBJ2-7, is DVKVTQSSRYLVKRTGEKVFLECVQDMDHENMFWYRQDPGLGLRLIYFSYDVKMKEKGDIPEGYSVSREKKERFSLILESASTNQTSMYLCASSATHAVRYEQYFGPGTRLTVT.

The gene calls are TRBV7-3 and TRBJ1-1; D remains unclear. Trimming removed 3 bases from V and 2 bases from J, with 13 bases in between. Germline CDR1 reads SGHTA; CDR2 reads FQGTGA. The CDR3 covers 15 residues. Here the CDR3 reads CASSLALRGNTEAFF. Here the CDR3 DNA reads TGTGCCAGCAGCTTGGCTTTACGGGGAAACACTGAAGCTTTCTTT.

The rearrangement links TRBV28 to TRBJ2-5; perhaps TRBD2 as D (6 bases). The CDR3 spans 14 residues. Trimming shortened V by 4 bases and J by 1 base, and 10 bases separated the two germline ends. CDR1 MDHEN and CDR2 SYDVKM come from the germline V gene. DNA for the CDR3: TGTGCCAGCAGTTCGGGAGCCGCCCAAGAGACCCAGTACTTC. The encoded protein is CASSSGAAQETQYF.

Points on this clone: In the same sample, other DNA sequences code for this CDR3. The rearrangement uses TRBV19 and TRBJ1-5; TRBD1 is a possible D gene (6 bases). Germline-derived CDR1 and CDR2 are LNHDA and SQIVND (reference sequence). Trimming removed 1 base at V and 2 bases at J, with 9 bases between. The CDR3 extends over 15 amino acids. CDR3 in DNA: TGTGCCAGTAGTATAGGCGCAGGGGGCAATCAGCCCCAGCATTTT. As protein: CASSIGAGGNQPQHF.

The chain recombines TRBV5-1 with TRBJ1-1; a weak D match, TRBD1 (5 bases). The CDR3 spans 14 residues. Trimming removed 4 bases at V and 5 bases at J, with 15 bases between. Germline assignment: CDR1 SGHRS and CDR2 YFSETQ. The CDR3 loop reads CASSPPGGGTEAFF. CDR3 nucleotides: TGCGCCAGCAGCCCCCCCGGGGGGGGTACTGAAGCTTTCTTT. Full variable domain (missing parts from reference TRBV5-1 and TRBJ1-1): KAGVTQTPRYLIKTRGQQVTLSCSPISGHRSVSWYQQTPGQGLQFLFEYFSETQRNKGNFPGRFSGRQFSNSRSEMNVSTLELGDSALYLCASSPPGGGTEAFFGQGTRLTVV.

This chain uses TRBV19 with TRBJ1-4; no definite D call. The ends were cut back, 5 bases at V and 0 bases at J, with 10 bases in the middle. The CDR3 is made up of 15 amino acids. Germline-derived CDR1 and CDR2 are LNHDA and SQIVND (reference sequence). The CDR3 DNA reads as TGTGCCAGTAGTGGCCTCGATGCAACTAATGAAAAACTGTTTTTT. This sequence encodes CASSGLDATNEKLFF.

This chain uses TRBV7-9 with TRBJ2-7, with a tentative D call TRBD1 (6 bases). In germline, CDR1 is SEHNR, CDR2 FQNEAQ (reference sequence). The CDR3 sequence is 16 residues long. Trimming removed 3 bases from V and 3 bases from J, with 18 bases in between. CDR3 loop: CASSLGAATTSYEQYF. The CDR3 coding sequence is TGTGCCAGCAGCTTGGGGGCGGCGACTACAAGCTACGAGCAGTACTTC.

The chain couples TRBV28 to TRBJ1-4, with D possibly TRBD1 on 6 matching bases. Germline CDR1 MDHEN, CDR2 SYDVKM. The germline V and J ends were trimmed by 9 bases and 0 bases, with 11 bases remaining between them. This CDR3 has 14 amino acids. The CDR3 is CASAGAATNEKLFF. The CDR3, as DNA: TGTGCCAGTGCAGGGGCCGCAACTAATGAAAAACTGTTTTTT.

The V and J genes are TRBV30 and TRBJ2-7, with 9 bases matching TRBD1. With V trimmed by 4 bases and J by 2 bases, 6 bases remained unmatched. The germline V gene encodes CDR1 GTSNPN and CDR2 SVGIG (reference sequence). CDR3 size: 14 residues. The chain's CDR3 is CAWNSGTGTYEQYF. The CDR3 DNA follows: TGTGCCTGGAATTCCGGGACAGGGACCTACGAGCAGTACTTC.

This chain uses TRBV12-3 or TRBV12-4 with TRBJ1-2, with a possible D match to TRBD1 (5 bases). The CDR3 loop spans 13 amino acids. Trimming took 4 bases from V and 3 from J, leaving 9 bases between them. The CDR3 is CASSSREDYGYTF. CDR3 nucleotide sequence: TGTGCCAGCAGTTCCAGGGAAGACTATGGCTACACCTTC.

The chain carries TRBV5-4 and TRBJ2-2, with 9 nucleotides matching TRBD1. The CDR3 sequence is 16 residues long. Germline V CDR1 and CDR2: SGHNT, YYREEE (reference sequence). The V segment lost 4 bases and the J segment 3 bases; nucleotides outside the gene matches: 7. CDR3 protein: CASSKPGQGDTGELFF. The DNA of the CDR3 is TGTGCCAGCAGCAAACCGGGACAGGGAGACACCGGGGAGCTGTTTTTT.

This rearrangement joins TRBV18 to TRBJ2-5, with D maybe TRBD1 (6 bases). Germline CDR1 and CDR2: KGHSH and LQKENI. V gave up 8 bases and J gave up 3 bases, with 22 bases separating them. CDR3 length: 16 amino acids. The CDR3 nucleotides read TGTGCCAGCCAAGGACAGACTGGCAGGGGAAAAGAGACCCAGTACTTC. Its translation: CASQGQTGRGKETQYF.

The chain joins TRBV6-6 to TRBJ1-3; TRBD1 matches 7 bases. In germline, CDR1 is MNHNY, CDR2 SVGAGI (reference sequence). V gave up 5 bases and J gave up 0 bases; unmatched junction bases: 10. The CDR3 extends over 17 amino acids. The CDR3 reads CASSRYPGQTSGNTIYF. The CDR3 nucleotides are TGTGCCAGCAGTCGATACCCGGGACAGACCTCTGGAAACACCATATATTTT.

The chain employs TRBV10-3 and TRBJ2-5, with 14 bases lining up with TRBD2. Germline trimming cut 7 bases from V and 5 bases from J; bases unmatched to any gene: 9. CDR1 is ENHRY, CDR2 SYGVKD, per germline. This CDR3 spans 16 amino acids. CDR3 region: CAIKGTSGSISETQYF. In nucleotides, the CDR3 is TGTGCCATCAAGGGGACTAGCGGGAGTATATCGGAGACCCAGTACTTC.

This chain joins TRBV5-1 and TRBJ2-3; no definite D call. From germline, CDR1 is SGHRS and CDR2 YFSETQ. The CDR3 is made up of 14 amino acids. Trimming left V 4 bases short and J 1 base short, with 10 bases between. Here the CDR3 reads CASSHLQGTDTQYF. CDR3 in DNA: TGCGCCAGCAGCCATCTTCAGGGCACAGATACGCAGTATTTT. The full variable domain, in which reference TRBV5-1 and TRBJ2-3 provide the parts outside the CDR3, is KAGVTQTPRYLIKTRGQQVTLSCSPISGHRSVSWYQQTPGQGLQFLFEYFSETQRNKGNFPGRFSGRQFSNSRSEMNVSTLELGDSALYLCASSHLQGTDTQYFGPGTRLTVL.

This clone was picked up a small number of times. Other DNA variants within this sample encode the same CDR3. The V call is TRBV29-1, the J call TRBJ1-1; D may be TRBD1 (5 bases). CDR1 and CDR2 from the germline V gene are SQVTM and ANQGSEA. The V and J ends lost 4 bases and 1 base respectively, with 10 bases between them. CDR3 size: 13 residues. The CDR3, as DNA: TGCAGCGTTGTTAGGGGCTCGAACACTGAAGCTTTCTTT. It yields the protein CSVVRGSNTEAFF. Based on the CDR3 plus reference TRBV29-1 and TRBJ1-1, the full variable domain is SAVISQKPSRDICQRGTSLTIQCQVDSQVTMMFWYRQQPGQSLTLIATANQGSEATYESGFVIDKFPISRPNLTFSTLTVSNMSPEDSSIYLCSVVRGSNTEAFFGQGTRLTVV.

This clone was observed once. V is TRBV28 and J is TRBJ2-7; 9 bases map to TRBD1. V lost 2 bases, J lost 5 bases, and 4 bases stayed unmatched. The V gene's germline CDR1 is MDHEN and CDR2 SYDVKM. CDR3 length: 14 amino acids. CDR3 DNA sequence: TGTGCCAGCAGTTTACGGGACAGGGCGCACGAGCAGTACTTC. As protein: CASSLRDRAHEQYF.

The V and J genes are TRBV5-5 and TRBJ1-1, with TRBD1 matching over 7 bases. Germline CDR1 is SGHKS and CDR2 is YYEKEE (reference sequence). The CDR3 extends over 15 amino acids. Trimming removed 2 bases from V and 3 bases from J; junction bases left unmatched: 7. The CDR3 sequence: CASSLLTGDHTEAFF. The CDR3 region has the DNA TGTGCCAGCAGCTTATTAACAGGGGACCACACTGAAGCTTTCTTT.

The chain has TRBV7-2 and TRBJ2-5; D is possibly TRBD1 (5 bases). The V end lost 5 bases, the J end lost 2 bases, and 15 bases lay between the germline ends. Germline CDR1 is SGHTA and CDR2 is FQGNSA. The CDR3 is 15 residues long. CDR3 sequence: CASSRYWGSQETQYF. DNA of the CDR3: TGTGCCAGCAGCCGTTACTGGGGCTCACAAGAGACCCAGTACTTC.

The chain carries TRBV5-3 and TRBJ1-2; a weak D match, TRBD1 (6 bases). TRBV5-3 is treated as an ORF (open reading frame) with a function not yet certain. Trimming shortened V by 4 bases and J by 5 bases, and 24 bases separated the two germline ends. This CDR3 comprises 17 residues. DNA for the CDR3: TGTGCCAGAAGCCGCCTAGAACCGGGACATCAAAGGTATGGCTACACCTTC. The encoded protein is CARSRLEPGHQRYGYTF.

As regards this clone: Compared with germline, one end of the junction differs, possibly owing to a read error. The chain uses TRBV29-1 and TRBJ2-5, with 7 bases lining up with TRBD2. Germline loops: CDR1 SQVTM, CDR2 ANQGSEA. The CDR3 sequence is 10 residues long. CDR3 in DNA: TGCTGTGGGTATGGTAGCGGGTGGAACTTC. Translated: CCGYGSGWNF.

The chain couples TRBV2 to TRBJ2-2; no reliable D call. This CDR3 spans 15 amino acids. The V end lost 3 bases, the J end lost 8 bases, and 16 bases lay between the germline ends. The germline V gene has CDR1 SNHLY and CDR2 FYNNEI. CDR3 nucleotides: TGTGCCAGCAGTGAGGGCCTACCATTTTTAGGGGAGCTGTTTTTT. Translated: CASSEGLPFLGELFF.

The rearrangement links TRBV19 to TRBJ1-5, with D possibly being TRBD1 (5 bases). The ends were cut back, 5 bases at V and 0 bases at J, with 11 bases in the middle. The CDR3 extends over 15 amino acids. Germline loops: CDR1 LNHDA, CDR2 SQIVND (reference sequence). The CDR3: CASSYQGYSNQPQHF. Here the CDR3 DNA reads TGTGCCAGTAGTTATCAGGGATATAGCAATCAGCCCCAGCATTTT. Full variable domain (remainder filled in from reference TRBV19 and TRBJ1-5): DGGITQSPKYLFRKEGQNVTLSCEQNLNHDAMYWYRQDPGQGLRLIYYSQIVNDFQKGDIAEGYSVSREKKESFPLTVTSAQKNPTAFYLCASSYQGYSNQPQHFGDGTRLSIL.

The V and J genes are TRBV2 and TRBJ2-7; TRBD2 matches at 9 bases. The CDR3 totals 14 residues. Germline CDR1 SNHLY, CDR2 FYNNEI. After removal of 4 bases from V and 7 bases from J, the junction contained 8 bases not matched to a gene. The CDR3 DNA reads as TGTGCCAGCAGTGCCCGGACTAGCGTGGGGGAGCAGTACTTC. Protein product: CASSARTSVGEQYF.

The chain employs TRBV24-1 and TRBJ2-2; perhaps TRBD2 as D (5 bases). V lost 2 bases to trimming and J lost 5 bases, with 17 bases between them. The CDR3 has 17 residues. Looked up from germline, CDR1 is KGHDR and CDR2 is SFDVKD. CDR3 loop: CATSDSALRARTGELFF. Here the CDR3 DNA reads TGTGCCACCAGTGATTCCGCCCTGCGGGCGCGAACCGGGGAGCTGTTTTTT.